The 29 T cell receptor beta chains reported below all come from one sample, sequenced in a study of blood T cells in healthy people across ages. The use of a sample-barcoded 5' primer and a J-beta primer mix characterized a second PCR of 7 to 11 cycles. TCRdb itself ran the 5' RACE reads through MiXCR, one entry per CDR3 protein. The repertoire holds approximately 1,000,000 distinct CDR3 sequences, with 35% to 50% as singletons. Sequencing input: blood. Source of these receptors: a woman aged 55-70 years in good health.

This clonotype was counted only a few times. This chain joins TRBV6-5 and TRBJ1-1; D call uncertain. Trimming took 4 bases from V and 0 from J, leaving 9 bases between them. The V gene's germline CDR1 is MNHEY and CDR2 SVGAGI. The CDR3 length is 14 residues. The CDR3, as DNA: TGTGCCAGCAGTTTTGGGGTTATGAACACTGAAGCTTTCTTT. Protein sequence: CASSFGVMNTEAFF.

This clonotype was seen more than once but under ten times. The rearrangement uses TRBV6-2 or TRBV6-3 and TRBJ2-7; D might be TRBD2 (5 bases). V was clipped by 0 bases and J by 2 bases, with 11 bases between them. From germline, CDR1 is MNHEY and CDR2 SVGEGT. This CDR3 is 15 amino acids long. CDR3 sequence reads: CASSYSPGSTYEQYF. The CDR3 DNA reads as TGTGCCAGCAGTTACTCGCCGGGAAGCACCTACGAGCAGTACTTC.

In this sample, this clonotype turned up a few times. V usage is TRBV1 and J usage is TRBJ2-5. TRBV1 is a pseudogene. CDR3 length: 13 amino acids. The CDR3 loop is CTSSQDRTSKQYF. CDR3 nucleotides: TGCACCAGCAGCCAAGATAGAACCAGCAAGCAGTACTTC.

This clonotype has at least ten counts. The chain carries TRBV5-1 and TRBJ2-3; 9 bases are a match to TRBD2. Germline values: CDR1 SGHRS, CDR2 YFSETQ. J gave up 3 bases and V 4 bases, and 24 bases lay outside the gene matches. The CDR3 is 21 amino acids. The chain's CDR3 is CASSQPRNRREGYQGTDTQYF. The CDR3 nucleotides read TGCGCCAGCAGCCAGCCGAGAAATAGGCGGGAGGGATACCAAGGGACAGATACGCAGTATTTT. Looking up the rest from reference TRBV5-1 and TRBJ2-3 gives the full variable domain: KAGVTQTPRYLIKTRGQQVTLSCSPISGHRSVSWYQQTPGQGLQFLFEYFSETQRNKGNFPGRFSGRQFSNSRSEMNVSTLELGDSALYLCASSQPRNRREGYQGTDTQYFGPGTRLTVL.

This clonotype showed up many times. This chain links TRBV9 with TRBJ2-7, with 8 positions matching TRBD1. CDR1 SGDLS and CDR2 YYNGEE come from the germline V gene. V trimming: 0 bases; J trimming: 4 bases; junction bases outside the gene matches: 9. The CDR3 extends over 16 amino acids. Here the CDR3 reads CASSVGDGQGAYEQYF. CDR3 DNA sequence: TGTGCCAGCAGCGTAGGGGATGGGCAGGGGGCTTACGAGCAGTACTTC.

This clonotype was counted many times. CDR3 amino acids: CASSPANTEAFF. CDR3 bases: TGTGCCAGCAGTCCAGCAAACACTGAAGCTTTCTTT. J is TRBJ1-1 and V is TRBV2; no definite D call. Trimming took 5 bases from V and 2 from J, leaving 6 bases between them. The CDR3 sequence is 12 residues long. CDR1 is SNHLY and CDR2 is FYNNEI in the germline V gene.

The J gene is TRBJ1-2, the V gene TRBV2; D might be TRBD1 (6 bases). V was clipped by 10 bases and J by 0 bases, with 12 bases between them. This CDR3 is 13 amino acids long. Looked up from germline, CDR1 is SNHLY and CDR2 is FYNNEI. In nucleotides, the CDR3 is TGTGCCACAACCGACAGGACTAACTATGGCTACACCTTC. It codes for CATTDRTNYGYTF.

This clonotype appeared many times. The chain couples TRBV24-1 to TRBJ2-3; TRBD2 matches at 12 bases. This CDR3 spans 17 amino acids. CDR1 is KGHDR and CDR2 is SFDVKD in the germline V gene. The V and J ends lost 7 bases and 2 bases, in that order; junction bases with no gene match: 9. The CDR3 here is CATSPSGTSGLTDTQYF. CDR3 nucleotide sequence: TGTGCCACCAGCCCGTCCGGGACTAGCGGGCTCACAGATACGCAGTATTTT.

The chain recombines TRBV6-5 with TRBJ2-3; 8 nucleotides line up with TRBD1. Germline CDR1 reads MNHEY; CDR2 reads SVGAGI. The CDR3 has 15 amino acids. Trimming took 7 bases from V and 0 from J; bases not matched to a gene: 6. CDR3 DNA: TGTGCCAGCACCGAGACAGGGGCAAGCACAGATACGCAGTATTTT. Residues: CASTETGASTDTQYF.

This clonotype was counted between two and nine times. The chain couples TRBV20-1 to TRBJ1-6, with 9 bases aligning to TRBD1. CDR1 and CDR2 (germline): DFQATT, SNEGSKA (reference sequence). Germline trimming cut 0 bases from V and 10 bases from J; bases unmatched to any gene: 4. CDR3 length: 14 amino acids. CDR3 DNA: TGCAGTGCTAGAGAAGGGACAGGGCAGTCACCCCTCCACTTT. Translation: CSAREGTGQSPLHF.

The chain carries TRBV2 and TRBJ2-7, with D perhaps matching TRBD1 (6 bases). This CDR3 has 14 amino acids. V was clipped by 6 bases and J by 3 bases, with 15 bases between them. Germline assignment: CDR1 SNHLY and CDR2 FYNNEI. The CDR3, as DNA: TGTGCCAGCAGCGGACAGCCACCGATCTACGAGCAGTACTTC. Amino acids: CASSGQPPIYEQYF.

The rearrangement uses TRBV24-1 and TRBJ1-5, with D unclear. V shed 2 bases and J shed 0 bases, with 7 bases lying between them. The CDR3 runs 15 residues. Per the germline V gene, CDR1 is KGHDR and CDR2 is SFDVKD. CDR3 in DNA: TGTGCCACCAGTGATTCGAGATATAGCAATCAGCCCCAGCATTTT. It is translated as CATSDSRYSNQPQHF.

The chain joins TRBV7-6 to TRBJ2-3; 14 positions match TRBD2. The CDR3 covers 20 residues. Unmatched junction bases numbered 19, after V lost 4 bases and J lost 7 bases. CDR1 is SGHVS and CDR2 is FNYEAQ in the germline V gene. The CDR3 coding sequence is TGTGCCAGCAGCTCCAGCCGGGGACTAGCGGGAGAGGCGTCTTTCAATACGCAGTATTTT. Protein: CASSSSRGLAGEASFNTQYF.

For the CDR3, the DNA is TGTGCCTGGAGTGTTTGGTTGCGGGGTTTGGACCTAGGGACCCTCCACTTT. This gives the protein CAWSVWLRGLDLGTLHF. V usage is TRBV30 and J usage is TRBJ1-6; D is unclear. The CDR3 length is 17 residues. The germline CDR1 and CDR2 sequences are GTSNPN and SVGIG (reference sequence). Trimming left V 0 bases short and J 14 bases short, with 26 bases between.

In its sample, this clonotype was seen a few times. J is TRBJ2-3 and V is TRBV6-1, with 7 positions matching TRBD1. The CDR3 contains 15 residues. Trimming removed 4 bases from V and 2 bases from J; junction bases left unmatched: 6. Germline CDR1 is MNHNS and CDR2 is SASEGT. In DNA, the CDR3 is TGTGCCAGCAGTGCCCGGGACAGCCTCACAGATACGCAGTATTTT. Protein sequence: CASSARDSLTDTQYF.

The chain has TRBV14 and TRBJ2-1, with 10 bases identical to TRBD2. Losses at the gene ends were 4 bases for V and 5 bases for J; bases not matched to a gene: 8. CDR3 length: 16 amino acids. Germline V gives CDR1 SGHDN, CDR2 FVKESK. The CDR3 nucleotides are TGTGCCAGCAGCCTTAAGCTAGCGGGAGAAAACAATGAGCAGTTCTTC. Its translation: CASSLKLAGENNEQFF.

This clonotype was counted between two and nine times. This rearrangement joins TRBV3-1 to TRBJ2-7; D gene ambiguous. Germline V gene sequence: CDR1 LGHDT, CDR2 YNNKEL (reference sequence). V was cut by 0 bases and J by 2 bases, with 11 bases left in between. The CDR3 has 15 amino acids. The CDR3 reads CASSQDTVRTYEQYF. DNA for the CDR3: TGTGCCAGCAGCCAAGACACGGTAAGGACCTACGAGCAGTACTTC.

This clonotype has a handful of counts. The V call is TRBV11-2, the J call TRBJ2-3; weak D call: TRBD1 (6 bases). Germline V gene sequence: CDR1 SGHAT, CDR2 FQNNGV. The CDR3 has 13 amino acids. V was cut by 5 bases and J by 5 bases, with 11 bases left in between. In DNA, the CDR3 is TGTGCCAGCAGCCAAGCAGGGGTAGATACGCAGTATTTT. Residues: CASSQAGVDTQYF. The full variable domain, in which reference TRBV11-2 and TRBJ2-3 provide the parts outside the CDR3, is EAGVAQSPRYKIIEKRQSVAFWCNPISGHATLYWYQQILGQGPKLLIQFQNNGVVDDSQLPKDRFSAERLKGVDSTLKIQPAKLEDSAVYLCASSQAGVDTQYFGPGTRLTVL.

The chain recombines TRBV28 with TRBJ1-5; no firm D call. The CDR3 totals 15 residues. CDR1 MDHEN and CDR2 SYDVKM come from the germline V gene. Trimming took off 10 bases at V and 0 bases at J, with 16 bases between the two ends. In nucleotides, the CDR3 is TGTGCCATTCTCTCGACGGGATATAGCAATCAGCCCCAGCATTTT. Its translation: CAILSTGYSNQPQHF.

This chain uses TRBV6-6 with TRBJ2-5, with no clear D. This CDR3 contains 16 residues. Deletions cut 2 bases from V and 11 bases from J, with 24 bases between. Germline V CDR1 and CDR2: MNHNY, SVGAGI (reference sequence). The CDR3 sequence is CASSYLLQVAYNEQYF. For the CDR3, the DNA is TGTGCCAGCAGTTACCTCCTTCAGGTCGCTTACAATGAGCAGTACTTC.

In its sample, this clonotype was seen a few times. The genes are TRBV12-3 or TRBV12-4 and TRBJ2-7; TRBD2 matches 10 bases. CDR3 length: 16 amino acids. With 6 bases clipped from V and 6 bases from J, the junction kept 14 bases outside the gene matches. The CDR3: CASRATTAGGPFEQYF. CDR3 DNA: TGTGCCAGCAGGGCTACGACAGCGGGAGGGCCTTTCGAGCAGTACTTC.

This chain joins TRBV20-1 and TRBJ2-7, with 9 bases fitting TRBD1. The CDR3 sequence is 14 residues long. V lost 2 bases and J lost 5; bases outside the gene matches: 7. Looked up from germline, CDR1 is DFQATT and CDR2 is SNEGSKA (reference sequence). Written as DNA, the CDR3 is TGCAGTGCTAGATCTGGGACAGGGTCCGACGAGCAGTACTTC. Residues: CSARSGTGSDEQYF.

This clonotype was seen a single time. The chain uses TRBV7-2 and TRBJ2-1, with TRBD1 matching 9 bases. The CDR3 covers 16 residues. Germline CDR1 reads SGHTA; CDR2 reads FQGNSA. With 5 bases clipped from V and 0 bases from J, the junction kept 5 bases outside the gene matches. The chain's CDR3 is CASSTQTGGSYNEQFF. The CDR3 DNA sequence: TGTGCCAGCAGCACTCAGACAGGGGGCTCCTACAATGAGCAGTTCTTC.

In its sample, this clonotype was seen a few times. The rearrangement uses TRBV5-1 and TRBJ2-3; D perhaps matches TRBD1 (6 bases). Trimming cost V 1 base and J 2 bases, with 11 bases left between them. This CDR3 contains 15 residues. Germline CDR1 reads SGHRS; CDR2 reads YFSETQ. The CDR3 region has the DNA TGCGCCAGCAGCTTGCAGGGACAATCCACAGATACGCAGTATTTT. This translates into CASSLQGQSTDTQYF.

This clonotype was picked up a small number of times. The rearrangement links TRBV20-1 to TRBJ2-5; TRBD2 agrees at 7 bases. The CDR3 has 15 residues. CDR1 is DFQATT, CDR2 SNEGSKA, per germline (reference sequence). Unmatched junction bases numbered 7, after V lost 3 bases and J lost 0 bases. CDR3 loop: CSARFQRDDQETQYF. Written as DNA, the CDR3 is TGCAGTGCTAGGTTCCAGCGGGACGACCAAGAGACCCAGTACTTC.

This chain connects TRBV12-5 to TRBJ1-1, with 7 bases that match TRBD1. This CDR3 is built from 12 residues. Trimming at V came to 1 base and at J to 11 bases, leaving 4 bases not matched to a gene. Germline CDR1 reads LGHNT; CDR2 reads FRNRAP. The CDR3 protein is CASGLGQGPAFF. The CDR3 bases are TGTGCTAGTGGTTTGGGACAGGGACCGGCTTTCTTT.

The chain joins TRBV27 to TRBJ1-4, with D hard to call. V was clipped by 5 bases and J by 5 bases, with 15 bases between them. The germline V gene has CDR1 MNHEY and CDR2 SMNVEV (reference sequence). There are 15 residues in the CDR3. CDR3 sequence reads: CASSAQPPENEKLFF. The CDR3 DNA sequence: TGTGCCAGCAGTGCCCAACCTCCGGAAAATGAAAAACTGTTTTTT.

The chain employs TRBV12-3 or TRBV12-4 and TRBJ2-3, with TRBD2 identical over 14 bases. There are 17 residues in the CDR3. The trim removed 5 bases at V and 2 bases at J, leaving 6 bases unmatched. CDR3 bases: TGTGCCAGCAGTCGACTAGCGGGAGGGACCTACACAGATACGCAGTATTTT. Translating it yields CASSRLAGGTYTDTQYF.

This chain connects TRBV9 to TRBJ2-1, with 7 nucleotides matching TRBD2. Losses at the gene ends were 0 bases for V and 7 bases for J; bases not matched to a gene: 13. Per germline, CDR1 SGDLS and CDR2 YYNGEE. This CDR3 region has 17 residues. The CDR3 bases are TGTGCCAGCAGCGTAGAGCCTGCAGGCGGGAGTTGGAATGAGCAGTTCTTC. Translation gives CASSVEPAGGSWNEQFF.